This record covers a single T cell receptor (beta chain). CDR1 MDHEN and CDR2 SYDVKM come from the germline V gene. The ends were cut back, 5 bases at V and 0 bases at J, with 14 bases in the middle. This CDR3 has 15 residues. This entry belongs to a study of cytomegalovirus exposure and HLA in healthy donors. Primers: 60 Vbeta forward and 13 Jbeta reverse. Produced via immunoSEQ multiplex PCR; TCRdb's table is partial and in-frame only. Reported are about 160,000 clones; the ten largest clones contain about 2%. The sequence was obtained from a man in his thirties or forties in good health and CMV-seronegative. The rearrangement joins TRBV28 to TRBJ2-7; D is perhaps TRBD2 (5 bases). The sequenced sample consisted of PBMCs. This CDR3 is CASSPLALSSYEQYF. The CDR3 bases are TGTGCCAGCAGTCCTTTAGCGCTGAGCTCCTACGAGCAGTACTTC.